The 22 T cell receptor beta chains given below trace back to one sample, sequenced in a study of control samples from healthy donors and cancer patients. Profiled with immunoSEQ multiplex PCR; TCRdb holds only in-frame clones, not every one. Altogether about 130,000 clones are present, roughly 90% being singletons, with the ten largest covering roughly 2%. The material sequenced was blood. These receptors originate from a man younger than 35 in good health.

J is TRBJ1-2 and V is TRBV7-2, with 8 bases fitting TRBD1. The CDR3 length is 17 residues. Germline V gives CDR1 SGHTA, CDR2 FQGNSA. The V gene end was trimmed by 3 bases and the J gene end by 6 bases; junction bases not matched to a gene: 15. In DNA form, the CDR3 reads TGTGCCAGCAGCTTGAAGGGACAGGCCTCGTTCTTACATGGCTACACCTTC. Its translation is CASSLKGQASFLHGYTF.

This clone occurred a few times. This chain connects TRBV18 to TRBJ1-1; D is unresolved. This CDR3 comprises 14 residues. The ends were cut back, 3 bases at V and 0 bases at J, with 8 bases in the middle. The germline V gene has CDR1 KGHSH and CDR2 LQKENI. The chain's CDR3 is CASSPSTVNTEAFF. DNA of the CDR3: TGTGCCAGCTCACCTTCGACGGTGAACACTGAAGCTTTCTTT.

The sample holds one count of this clone. The chain employs TRBV15 and TRBJ1-6; D is uncertain. The CDR3 sequence is 13 residues long. V lost 1 base, J lost 6 bases, and 4 bases lay in between. Germline CDR1 and CDR2: LNHNV and YYDKDF (reference sequence). CDR3 in amino acids: CATSRAPNSPLHF. As DNA, the CDR3 is TGTGCCACCAGCAGAGCGCCTAATTCACCCCTCCACTTT.

This chain joins TRBV7-3 and TRBJ2-7, with D hard to call. The V gene's germline CDR1 is SGHTA and CDR2 FQGTGA. V shed 3 bases and J shed 5 bases, with 11 bases lying between them. This CDR3 has 13 amino acids. Here the CDR3 reads CASSFIPEDEQYF. The CDR3 bases are TGTGCCAGCAGCTTCATCCCTGAAGACGAGCAGTACTTC.

The chain is built from TRBV6-5 and TRBJ2-5; D is undetermined. V was shortened by 3 bases and J by 5 bases, with 7 bases between the two germline ends. This CDR3 has 12 residues. CDR1 MNHEY and CDR2 SVGAGI come from the germline V gene. CDR3 bases: TGTGCCAGCAGTTATTATCAGGAGACCCAGTACTTC. Amino acids: CASSYYQETQYF.

This chain uses TRBV29-1 with TRBJ1-1; D remains unclear. V lost 7 bases and J lost 8, with 11 bases in between. Germline CDR1 is SQVTM and CDR2 is ANQGSEA. This CDR3 comprises 10 residues. The CDR3 sequence: CSAEEVEAFF. CDR3 DNA sequence: TGCAGCGCGGAGGAGGTGGAAGCTTTCTTT.

The CDR3 bases are TGCGCCAGCAGCTTGGTTCCCCTCACTAGCGGGAGCGCCGCCATAGCCAAAAACATTCAGTACTTC. Protein sequence: CASSLVPLTSGSAAIAKNIQYF. J is TRBJ2-4 and V is TRBV5-1; TRBD2 agrees at 11 bases. Germline values: CDR1 SGHRS, CDR2 YFSETQ. The CDR3 loop spans 22 amino acids. V was clipped by 0 bases and J by 0 bases; unmatched bases: 17.

The CDR3 DNA reads TGTGCCAGCAGTTATTTTCGGAGTGAAGCTTTCTTT. It yields the protein CASSYFRSEAFF. The V and J genes are TRBV6-2 or TRBV6-3 and TRBJ1-1; D is uncertain. Trimming left V 3 bases short and J 7 bases short, with 9 bases between. The CDR3 is 12 amino acids. Germline CDR1 MNHEY, CDR2 SVGEGT.

The V gene is TRBV5-1, the J gene TRBJ2-1, with 10 positions matching TRBD2. This CDR3 has 16 amino acids. The germline V gene has CDR1 SGHRS and CDR2 YFSETQ. V shed 4 bases and J 4 bases; nucleotides not matched to a gene: 8. DNA of the CDR3: TGCGCCAGCAGCGGACCAGGACTAGCGGTATACAATGAGCAGTTCTTC. Amino acid sequence: CASSGPGLAVYNEQFF.

The chain carries TRBV30 and TRBJ1-2; perhaps TRBD1 as D (5 bases). CDR1 is GTSNPN, CDR2 SVGIG, per germline (reference sequence). This CDR3 has 14 amino acids. The germline V and J ends were trimmed by 3 bases and 7 bases, with 18 bases remaining between them. CDR3 in DNA: TGTGCCTGGAGCCGTAACCCTCCGAGGGGTGGCTACACCTTC. This translates into CAWSRNPPRGGYTF.

The chain links TRBV12-3 or TRBV12-4 to TRBJ1-5, with unresolved D. This CDR3 spans 13 amino acids. Trimming pared 4 bases from V and 0 bases from J, leaving 4 bases between. The CDR3 sequence is CASSYSSNQPQHF. The CDR3 coding sequence is TGTGCCAGCAGTTACAGTAGCAATCAGCCCCAGCATTTT.

The chain links TRBV10-1 to TRBJ2-2, with D perhaps matching TRBD2 (6 bases). Trimming removed 8 bases at V and 2 bases at J, with 9 bases between. This CDR3 spans 13 amino acids. The germline CDR1 and CDR2 sequences are WNHNN and SYGVQD (reference sequence). CDR3 DNA sequence: TGCGCCAGCGGTAGCGGTAACACCGGGGAGCTGTTTTTT. Its protein product is CASGSGNTGELFF.

The chain uses TRBV24-1 and TRBJ1-2, with a possible D match to TRBD1 (5 bases). Germline V CDR1 and CDR2: KGHDR, SFDVKD. Trimming cost V 0 bases and J 1 base, with 8 bases left between them. The CDR3 length is 15 residues. The CDR3, as DNA: TGTGCCACCAGTGATTTGTATCAGGGTAACTATGGCTACACCTTC. Amino acids: CATSDLYQGNYGYTF.

The CDR3 reads CASSPIQGPDTQYF. CDR3 in DNA: TGTGCCAGCTCACCTATACAGGGCCCAGATACGCAGTATTTT. V is TRBV18 and J is TRBJ2-3; tentatively, D is TRBD1 (6 bases). The CDR3 is 14 residues long. V was pared by 3 bases and J by 4 bases, with 11 bases between. Per the germline V gene, CDR1 is KGHSH and CDR2 is LQKENI.

This chain connects TRBV11-3 to TRBJ1-1; no clear D. V lost 1 base, J lost 7 bases, and 16 bases lay in between. CDR3 length: 15 residues. Germline CDR1 SGHNT, CDR2 YENEEA. The CDR3 here is CASSLAGDGTSEAFF. As DNA, the CDR3 is TGTGCCAGCAGCTTAGCGGGTGACGGAACAAGTGAAGCTTTCTTT. Complete variable domain (other parts from reference TRBV11-3 and TRBJ1-1): EAGVVQSPRYKIIEKKQPVAFWCNPISGHNTLYWYLQNLGQGPELLIRYENEEAVDDSQLPKDRFSAERLKGVDSTLKIQPAELGDSAVYLCASSLAGDGTSEAFFGQGTRLTVV.

V gene TRBV5-1 combines with J gene TRBJ2-2; D not certain. The V and J ends lost 0 bases and 2 bases respectively, with 8 bases between them. The CDR3 is made up of 15 amino acids. Germline V gene lookup returns CDR1 SGHRS and CDR2 YFSETQ. The CDR3 DNA reads TGCGCCAGCAGCTTGGATCAGATCAACACCGGGGAGCTGTTTTTT. It codes for CASSLDQINTGELFF.

The chain recombines TRBV20-1 with TRBJ2-7; the match to TRBD1 covers 8 bases. The V and J ends lost 3 bases and 0 bases, in that order; junction bases with no gene match: 7. The germline gives CDR1 DFQATT, CDR2 SNEGSKA (reference sequence). The CDR3 spans 15 residues. CDR3 bases: TGCAGTGCTAGTGATTCCGGGACAGGCTCCTACGAGCAGTACTTC. This gives the protein CSASDSGTGSYEQYF.

The chain joins TRBV6-6 to TRBJ1-3, with no clear D. The CDR3 is 13 residues long. V was trimmed by 7 bases and J by 4 bases, leaving 11 bases between them. CDR1 is MNHNY and CDR2 is SVGAGI in the germline V gene (reference sequence). CDR3 residues: CASNFEAGNTIYF. The CDR3 DNA reads as TGTGCCAGCAACTTTGAGGCAGGAAACACCATATATTTT.

This clone has just one count. The rearrangement links TRBV13 to TRBJ1-2; D call uncertain. Trimming left V 5 bases short and J 3 bases short, with 13 bases between. CDR1 PRHDT and CDR2 FYEKMQ come from the germline V gene (reference sequence). The CDR3 consists of 14 residues. CDR3 bases: TGTGCCAGCAGCCAGGTCACAGAGGACTATGGCTACACCTTC. Residues: CASSQVTEDYGYTF.

About this clone itself: The sample holds other DNA sequences that translate to the same CDR3. V usage is TRBV7-9 and J usage is TRBJ1-1; the D gene is possibly TRBD1 (5 bases). Germline CDR1 reads SEHNR; CDR2 reads FQNEAQ (reference sequence). The CDR3 is 14 residues long. The V gene lost 1 base and the J gene lost 0 bases, with 6 bases spanning the gap. The CDR3 DNA reads TGTGCCAGCAGCTTAGGGACACTGAACACTGAAGCTTTCTTT. The encoded protein is CASSLGTLNTEAFF.

The chain employs TRBV6-5 and TRBJ1-3; 7 bases match TRBD1. Germline values: CDR1 MNHEY, CDR2 SVGAGI. The ends lost 6 bases at V and 4 bases at J; junction bases unmatched: 9. The CDR3 runs 15 residues. As DNA, the CDR3 is TGTGCCAGCAGAATTACAGGGGCGTCGGGAAACACCATATATTTT. Its translation is CASRITGASGNTIYF.

V and J are TRBV28 and TRBJ2-4; D gene unclear. The germline gives CDR1 MDHEN, CDR2 SYDVKM. The CDR3 extends over 20 amino acids. The V end was cut by 2 bases, the J end by 2 bases, with 25 bases between. The CDR3 DNA follows: TGTGCCAGCAGTTTAGTTACCCCTCCCGCGGCAGCTAGATCCAAAAACATTCAGTACTTC. It translates to CASSLVTPPAAARSKNIQYF.